The rows below give T cell receptor beta chains drawn from one sample of a study of T cell responses to AZD1222 COVID-19 vaccine. The repertoire was sequenced with immunoSEQ multiplex PCR; TCRdb's copy has only in-frame clones and lacks some. The repertoire holds 120,000 or so clones, 85% to 90% seen once, with around a quarter in the top ten. Sequencing used peripheral blood, obtained on day 0 of AZD1222 vaccination. The receptors stem from an adult in good health. CDR3s include the opening cysteine and the closing phenylalanine or tryptophan. The order of the fields is clone size, D gene, V gene, J gene, CDR3 DNA, CDR3 protein. A D gene is named only where the DNA matches it firmly. The size entry is marked missing in some rows and otherwise reads once, few, many or a size class.

>NA|NA|TRBV5-1|TRBJ2-7
TGCGCCAGCAGTCTCTCAGGGGAGGGCTACGAGCAGTACTTC
CASSLSGEGYEQYF
>NA|TRBD2|TRBV24-1|TRBJ2-3
TGTGCCACCAGTGACCAGGGAGGGAGCGGGGGGGTGGATACGCAGTATTTT
CATSDQGGSGGVDTQYF
>NA|NA|TRBV7-2|TRBJ1-6
TGTGCCAGCAGCTTAGCGCAGGGGAAAAATTCACCCCTCCACTTT
CASSLAQGKNSPLHF
>NA|TRBD1|TRBV7-2|TRBJ1-4
TGTGCCAGCAGCGATGGGACAGTTCGAGAAAAACTGTTTTTT
CASSDGTVREKLFF
>NA|TRBD1|TRBV5-1|TRBJ1-2
TGCGCCAGCAGCTTCGAAGGGGGCGCATCGGAGGGCTACACCTTC
CASSFEGGASEGYTF
>NA|NA|TRBV6-2/TRBV6-3|TRBJ2-1
TGTGCCAGCAGTCCCCCCGAGATGGTTAGAGAGCAGTTCTTC
CASSPPEMVREQFF
>NA|TRBD2|TRBV7-9|TRBJ2-5
TGTGCCAGCAGCCATTCATCTAGCGGGACCCAAGAGACCCAGTACTTC
CASSHSSSGTQETQYF
>NA|NA|TRBV6-5|TRBJ2-7
TGTGCCAGCAGTTACTGGCCTAGCTCCTACGAGCAGTACTTC
CASSYWPSSYEQYF
>NA|NA|TRBV7-2|TRBJ2-7
TGTGCCAGCAGCCCCGGGGCCTCCTACGAGCAGTACTTC
CASSPGASYEQYF
>once|NA|TRBV6-1|TRBJ2-2
TGTGCCAGCAGTGAACAGCTCACCGGGGAGCTGTTTTTT
CASSEQLTGELFF
>NA|TRBD1|TRBV7-2|TRBJ2-7
TGTGCCAGCAGCACGGACAGGGGTCCTACGGAGCAGTACTTC
CASSTDRGPTEQYF
>NA|NA|TRBV7-8|TRBJ2-6
TGTGCCAGCAGCTTATACGGGACCTCTGGGGCCAACGTCCTGACTTTC
CASSLYGTSGANVLTF
>NA|NA|TRBV9|TRBJ1-5
TGTGCCAGCAGCGTAGGGGGGGGCCGTCAGCCCCAGCATTTT
CASSVGGGRQPQHF
>once|NA|TRBV6-5|TRBJ2-1
TGTGCCAGCACCCGACAGCCCGGCAATGAGCAGTTCTTC
CASTRQPGNEQFF
>NA|NA|TRBV4-1|TRBJ1-5
TGCGCCAGCAGCCTAGGGGGTGCAAGTGGCCATCAGCCCCAGCATTTT
CASSLGGASGHQPQHF
>NA|TRBD2|TRBV15|TRBJ2-1
TGTGCCACCAGCAGCGCTAGCGGGAGATGGTACAATGAGCAGTTCTTC
CATSSASGRWYNEQFF
>NA|NA|TRBV21-1|TRBJ1-5
TGTGCCAGCAGCAACTTCCTCCGGGACAGGGGGCGAGTTAGCAATCAGCCCCAGCATTTT
CASSNFLRDRGRVSNQPQHF
>NA|TRBD2|TRBV11-3|TRBJ2-3
TGTGCCAGCAGCTCCGGGACTAGCGGCACAGATACGCAGTATTTT
CASSSGTSGTDTQYF
>NA|NA|TRBV2|TRBJ2-2
TGTGCCAGCAGTGTATACAGTCCAACCGGGGAGCTGTTTTTT
CASSVYSPTGELFF
>NA|TRBD1|TRBV2|TRBJ1-5
TGTGCCAGCAGTGAACAGGGGGGGGGCAATCAGCCCCAGCATTTT
CASSEQGGGNQPQHF
>NA|TRBD1|TRBV6-1|TRBJ1-6
TGTGCCAGCAGTGAGGCTCAGGGGGCGCAGGCTTCACCCCTCCACTTT
CASSEAQGAQASPLHF
>NA|TRBD1|TRBV5-4|TRBJ2-2
TGTGCCAGCAGCTTATCCCAGGGGGCGAACACCGGGGAGCTGTTTTTT
CASSLSQGANTGELFF
>NA|NA|TRBV7-6|TRBJ1-2
TGTGCCAGCAGCTTAGCCCCGGAGGGGAACTATGGCTACACCTTC
CASSLAPEGNYGYTF
>NA|NA|TRBV2|TRBJ2-2
TGTGCCAGCAGAGTACAGGGAGGCACCGGGGAGCTGTTTTTT
CASRVQGGTGELFF
>NA|NA|TRBV18|TRBJ2-3
TGTGCCAGCTCACCATTGGGGACAGCGGGAGCCACAGATACGCAGTATTTT
CASSPLGTAGATDTQYF
>few|TRBD2|TRBV19|TRBJ2-2
TGTGCCAGTAGCCCCCTGCTAGCGGGGGCGAACACCGGGGAGCTGTTTTTT
CASSPLLAGANTGELFF